This is a list of T cell receptor beta chains from one sample in a study of T cell responses to AZD1222 COVID-19 vaccine. Libraries were prepared by immunoSEQ multiplex PCR; TCRdb keeps only in-frame clonotypes and omits some of them. The sample lists approximately 80,000 clones; just over 90% were seen once. This specimen was peripheral blood, taken 28 days after the second AZD1222 dose. These TCRs come from an adult who received the AZD1222 COVID-19 vaccine. Each CDR3 is given with its conserved first and last residue. The order of the fields is V gene, CDR3 protein.

V: TRBV6-1
CDR3: CASSEVLRAIYGYTF

V: TRBV5-8
CDR3: CASSPTGVPGYTF

V: TRBV13
CDR3: CASSRDRGSAANEKLFF

V: TRBV6-5
CDR3: CASRAVTDTQYF

V: TRBV7-6
CDR3: CASSLGAGQSYEQYF

V: TRBV5-1
CDR3: CASSIGTGWNEQFF

V: TRBV2
CDR3: CASSELDRNTGELFF

V: TRBV9
CDR3: CASSVMQGPGNTIYF

V: TRBV29-1
CDR3: CSVANDVNQPQHF

V: TRBV30
CDR3: CAWSRDPLRSGANVLTF

V: TRBV13
CDR3: CASSLGPGQNHNEQFF

V: TRBV11-1
CDR3: CASSPRTETQYF

V: TRBV7-8
CDR3: CASSQQRGLAGPTDTQYF

V: TRBV3-1/TRBV3-2
CDR3: CASSHLDRLDNSPLHF

V: TRBV7-3
CDR3: CASSALQGASYEQYF

V: TRBV30
CDR3: CAWIAGNPNYGYTF

V: TRBV9
CDR3: CASSVGSGSKETQYF

V: TRBV7-8
CDR3: CASSSNRGPKGELFF

V: TRBV3-1/TRBV3-2
CDR3: CASSQRGDEKLFF

V: TRBV24-1
CDR3: CATSDRTGASYEQYF

V: TRBV11-2
CDR3: CATRPQMGNSGANVLTF

V: TRBV5-1
CDR3: CASSLEGTDYNEQFF

V: TRBV6-5
CDR3: CASRSREHQPQHF

V: TRBV11-3
CDR3: CASSGAAAYEQYF

V: TRBV19
CDR3: CASSVRPGYEQYF

V: TRBV6-5
CDR3: CAVSGTTDTQYF

V: TRBV6-5
CDR3: CASSSRTSRGYTF

V: TRBV5-5
CDR3: CASSLGWGDGYTF

V: TRBV6-5
CDR3: CASSYSSPRGEQFF

V: TRBV3-1/TRBV3-2
CDR3: CASSQRDYSPLHF

V: TRBV4-2
CDR3: CASSPPANTGELFF

V: TRBV7-3
CDR3: CASSLEAIDSPLHF

V: TRBV11-2
CDR3: CASSLDRNQPQHF

V: TRBV3-1/TRBV3-2
CDR3: CASSRGVTGTGVTEAFF

V: TRBV19
CDR3: CASTGQGGEQFF

V: TRBV6-5
CDR3: CASDEVRAGAYEQYF

V: TRBV19
CDR3: CASSPRTIMNTEAFF

V: TRBV29-1
CDR3: CSVDPRGATEAFF

V: TRBV30
CDR3: CAWRNGLPYGYTF

V: TRBV3-1/TRBV3-2
CDR3: CASSSSRDTQYF

V: TRBV21-1
CDR3: CASSMSTGLTAIVFWTGYTF

V: TRBV10-3
CDR3: CAISEAIPYEQYF

V: TRBV6-4
CDR3: CAIPGRPESSPLHF

V: TRBV18
CDR3: CASSRGQVEKLFF

V: TRBV7-3
CDR3: CASSLTPGDVSGNTIYF

V: TRBV15
CDR3: CATSRDWSEGGMVWATQYF